Listed below are T cell receptor beta chains from one sample, sequenced in a study of cytomegalovirus exposure and HLA in healthy donors. The data were produced by immunoSEQ multiplex PCR, yet TCRdb's version contains in-frame clones alone and is incomplete. The sample carries about 43,000 clones, about 60% recorded once. Sequencing was carried out using PBMCs. These receptors were collected from a man between 60 and 75 years old in good health and CMV-seropositive. The CDR3 runs from the conserved cysteine through the conserved F or W. Each record gives: V gene, clone size, J gene, D gene, CDR3 DNA, CDR3 protein. The D gene is left open where the match is weak. Clone size appears in some rows only: once, few, many, or a class for an expanded clone.

>TRBV6-5|-|TRBJ1-3|-
TGTGCCAGCAGTTATAAGCCAGGCTACTCTGGAAACACCATATATTTT
CASSYKPGYSGNTIYF
>TRBV30|-|TRBJ2-5|-
TGTGCCTGGAACCAGGGGGGAGAGACCCAGTACTTC
CAWNQGGETQYF
>TRBV30|-|TRBJ1-2|-
TGTGCCTGGAGTGTACGAAACAGTTGGTATGGCTACACCTTC
CAWSVRNSWYGYTF
>TRBV5-1|-|TRBJ2-7|TRBD1
TGCGCCAGCAGCTTGGAGGGGGACAGGTCGTCAGAGCAGTACTTC
CASSLEGDRSSEQYF
>TRBV5-6|-|TRBJ1-1|-
TGTGCCAGCAGCCCGTTTACACAGAACACTGAAGCTTTCTTT
CASSPFTQNTEAFF
>TRBV2|few|TRBJ1-1|TRBD1
TGTGCCAGCACTAGACAGGGCACTGAAGCTTTCTTT
CASTRQGTEAFF
>TRBV19|few|TRBJ1-2|-
TGTGCCAGTAGTATAGTTTCGGACATCTATGGCTACACCTTC
CASSIVSDIYGYTF
>TRBV19|once|TRBJ1-1|-
TGTGCCAGTAGGGCACAGGGATTACTGAACACTGAAGCTTTCTTT
CASRAQGLLNTEAFF
>TRBV2|once|TRBJ1-4|-
TGTGCCAGCAAGTACAGGGATACGAATGAAAAACTGTTTTTT
CASKYRDTNEKLFF
>TRBV18|once|TRBJ1-5|-
TGTGCCAGCTCACTACTAGCGGACACGTATCAGCCCCAGCATTTT
CASSLLADTYQPQHF
>TRBV7-3|-|TRBJ2-6|-
TGTGCCAGCCGAGGTCAGACCTCTGGGGCCAACGTCCTGACTTTC
CASRGQTSGANVLTF
>TRBV5-1|-|TRBJ2-1|-
TGCGCCAGCAGCTTGGCGGAGGGGAGGCGGAACAATGAGCAGTTCTTC
CASSLAEGRRNNEQFF
>TRBV6-6|few|TRBJ1-4|TRBD1
TGTGCCAGCAGTTACGGACAGGGAAATGAAAAACTGTTTTTT
CASSYGQGNEKLFF
>TRBV7-9|-|TRBJ1-2|-
TGTGCCAGCAGCCTGGACAGCCTGGACTACACCTTC
CASSLDSLDYTF
>TRBV25-1|-|TRBJ2-7|TRBD2
TGTGCCAGCAGTGAATGGCGGGGGAACGAGCAGTACTTC
CASSEWRGNEQYF
>TRBV10-3|few|TRBJ2-1|TRBD2
TGTGCCATCAGTGGAAGCGGGAGGGCCTACAATGAGCAGTTCTTC
CAISGSGRAYNEQFF
>TRBV19|-|TRBJ2-7|-
TGTGCCAGTAGTATGACAGGTAACCTCTACGAGCAGTACTTC
CASSMTGNLYEQYF
>TRBV2|few|TRBJ2-3|-
TGTGCCAGCAAGGCGGGGACTGGAAGCACAGATACGCAGTATTTT
CASKAGTGSTDTQYF
>TRBV27|-|TRBJ2-3|TRBD2
TGTGCCAGCAGTTTAGGGCGGGGGATCACAGATACGCAGTATTTT
CASSLGRGITDTQYF
>TRBV2|-|TRBJ2-3|TRBD2
TGTGCCGCCAGCAGAAGGGGGGCGGGAGGGGCAGATACGCAGTATTTT
CAASRRGAGGADTQYF
>TRBV7-2|few|TRBJ1-6|-
TGTGCCAGCAGCTTAGTAACGGAGAATTCACCCCTCCACTTT
CASSLVTENSPLHF
>TRBV28|-|TRBJ1-1|-
TGTGCCAGCAGAGGTGGCGGTCAGAACACTGAAGCTTTCTTT
CASRGGGQNTEAFF
>TRBV4-3|-|TRBJ1-1|-
TGCGCCAGCAGCCAAGAAGATACGGGGTTGGGGACTGAAGCTTTCTTT
CASSQEDTGLGTEAFF
>TRBV5-4|-|TRBJ2-1|TRBD1
TGTGCCAGCAGCCTACCGGGACAGGGGTCGAATGAGCAGTTCTTC
CASSLPGQGSNEQFF
>TRBV30|-|TRBJ1-5|-
TGTGCCTGGGGGCCACAGGGTTCCCAGCCCCAGCATTTT
CAWGPQGSQPQHF
>TRBV6-5|-|TRBJ2-5|TRBD1
TGTGCCAGCAGTTACAAGGGCAGGGGGCTTGGGACCCAGTACTTC
CASSYKGRGLGTQYF
>TRBV7-2|few|TRBJ2-7|-
TGTGCCAGCAGCTCGACTAGATCCTCCTACGAGCAGTACTTC
CASSSTRSSYEQYF
>TRBV27|-|TRBJ2-3|-
TGTGCCAGCAGTTTGTGGGGGGACACAGATACGCAGTATTTT
CASSLWGDTDTQYF
>TRBV10-3|-|TRBJ2-1|TRBD2
TGTGCCATCAGTAAAACTAGCGGGAGCGGGGGGAGCTACAATGAGCAGTTCTTC
CAISKTSGSGGSYNEQFF
>TRBV4-2|-|TRBJ2-3|TRBD2
TGTGCCAGCAGCCCCCACTGGACTAGCGGGAGTCGGGGAGATACGCAGTATTTT
CASSPHWTSGSRGDTQYF
>TRBV19|-|TRBJ1-2|-
TGTGCCAGTAGTCGAACCCAGGGTATCGATGGCTACACCTTC
CASSRTQGIDGYTF
>TRBV11-3|-|TRBJ2-5|-
TGTGCCAGCAGCTTGGGGGGGCAGGAGACCCAGTACTTC
CASSLGGQETQYF
>TRBV10-3|-|TRBJ2-1|-
TGTGCCATCAGTGAGTCGGGCCAATACAATGAGCAGTTCTTC
CAISESGQYNEQFF
>TRBV19|-|TRBJ1-1|-
TGTGCCAGTACAGGGATTAACACTGAAGCTTTCTTT
CASTGINTEAFF
>TRBV10-2|-|TRBJ1-4|TRBD1
TGCGCCAGCAGTGAGTCGACGGCCCGACAGGGTAATGAAAAACTGTTTTTT
CASSESTARQGNEKLFF
>TRBV30|-|TRBJ1-1|TRBD1
TGTGCCTGGACCAGGACAGGGGGGGAGGGCACTGAAGCTTTCTTT
CAWTRTGGEGTEAFF
>TRBV19|-|TRBJ2-4|TRBD2
TGTGCCAGTAGTATAAACTTAGCGGGAAGGGTCAAAAACATTCAGTACTTC
CASSINLAGRVKNIQYF
>TRBV6-1|-|TRBJ2-5|-
TGTGCCAGCAGGGCGAGCGCCGAGACCCAGTACTTC
CASRASAETQYF
>TRBV9|-|TRBJ2-1|-
TGTGCCAGCAGCCCAGACCAGCGAGCTAGCAATGAGCAGTTCTTC
CASSPDQRASNEQFF
>TRBV27|-|TRBJ2-1|TRBD2
TGTGCCAGCAGTTTAGGACTAGCGTCCTACAATGAGCAGTTCTTC
CASSLGLASYNEQFF
>TRBV7-2|-|TRBJ2-3|TRBD2
TGTGCCAGCAGCCCCGGACTAGCGTCAGATACGCAGTATTTT
CASSPGLASDTQYF
>TRBV27|-|TRBJ1-1|-
TGTGCCAGCAGTTTACCAGGGAACACTGAAGCTTTCTTT
CASSLPGNTEAFF
>TRBV7-6|-|TRBJ2-1|-
TGTGCCAGCAGCTTAGATAACTTAGGGGATGAGCAGTTCTTC
CASSLDNLGDEQFF
>TRBV30|-|TRBJ2-7|-
TGTGCCTGGAGTGCTCACTACGAGCAGTACTTC
CAWSAHYEQYF
>TRBV4-1|-|TRBJ1-5|-
TGCGCCAGCAGCCCGACAGATATTAGCAATCAGCCCCAGCATTTT
CASSPTDISNQPQHF
>TRBV5-1|once|TRBJ2-7|TRBD2
TGCGCCAGCAGCTCCGCCCTGACTAGCGGGACGATAGGGGAGCAGTACTTC
CASSSALTSGTIGEQYF
>TRBV27|-|TRBJ1-2|TRBD1
TGTGCCGGCAGATACGCAGGGGGCGGTTATGGCTACACCTTC
CAGRYAGGGYGYTF
>TRBV7-9|few|TRBJ2-7|TRBD2
TGTGCCAGCAGCCTAGCGGGAGCCTACGAGCAGTACTTC
CASSLAGAYEQYF